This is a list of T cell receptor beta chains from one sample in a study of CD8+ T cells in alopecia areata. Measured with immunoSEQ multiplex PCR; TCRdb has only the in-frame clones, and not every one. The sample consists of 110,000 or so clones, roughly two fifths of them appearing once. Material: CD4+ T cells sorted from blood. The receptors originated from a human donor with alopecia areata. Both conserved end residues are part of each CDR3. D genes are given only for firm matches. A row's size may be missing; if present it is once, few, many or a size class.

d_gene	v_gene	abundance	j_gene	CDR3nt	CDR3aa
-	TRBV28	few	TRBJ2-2	TGTGCCAGCCAGAAGTGGCCCGCGAACACCGGGGAGCTGTTTTTT	CASQKWPANTGELFF
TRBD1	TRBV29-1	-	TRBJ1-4	TGCAGCGCTTCGAGACAGGGAACTAATGAAAAACTGTTTTTT	CSASRQGTNEKLFF
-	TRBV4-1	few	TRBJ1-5	TGTGCCAGCAGCCAAGACGGGGAGTGGAGCAATCAGCCCCAGCATTTT	CASSQDGEWSNQPQHF
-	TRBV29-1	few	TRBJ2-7	TGCAGCGTTGCCCGGACGGACTACGAGCAGTACTTC	CSVARTDYEQYF
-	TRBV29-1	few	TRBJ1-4	TGCAGCGTTCGAGTAGTTAATGAAAAACTGTTTTTT	CSVRVVNEKLFF
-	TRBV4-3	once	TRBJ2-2	TGCGCCAGCAGCCAAGGGCTAGCCAACACCGGGGAGCTGTTTTTT	CASSQGLANTGELFF
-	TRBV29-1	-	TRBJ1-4	TGCAGCGTTGACGAGGGGGGGCGGACTGAAAAACTGTTTTTT	CSVDEGGRTEKLFF
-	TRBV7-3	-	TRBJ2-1	TGTGCCAGCAGCTTAGGGCATCCTCTCTACAATGAGCAGTTCTTC	CASSLGHPLYNEQFF
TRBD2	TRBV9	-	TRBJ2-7	TGTGCCAGCAGCCCCCTGGGCGGGAGTGTATACGAGCAGTACTTC	CASSPLGGSVYEQYF
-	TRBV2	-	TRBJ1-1	TGTGCCAGCTGCCGGGGCCCGAACACTGAAGCTTTCTTT	CASCRGPNTEAFF
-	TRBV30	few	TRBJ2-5	TGTGCCTGGAGTGTTGGCCGGGACGAAGAGACCCAGTACTTC	CAWSVGRDEETQYF
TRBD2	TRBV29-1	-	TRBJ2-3	TGCAGCCTTAGTGGTAGCGGGAGCCCAGATACGCAGTATTTT	CSLSGSGSPDTQYF
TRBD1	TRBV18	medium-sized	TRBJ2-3	TGTGCCAGCTCACCCCCCGGGACAGTCCACACAGATACGCAGTATTTT	CASSPPGTVHTDTQYF
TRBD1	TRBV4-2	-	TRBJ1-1	TGTGCCAGCAGCCAACCGGGACAGCTGAACACTGAAGCTTTCTTT	CASSQPGQLNTEAFF
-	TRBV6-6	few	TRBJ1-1	TGTGCCAGCAGCTCTCAACGTGGACACCTGAACACTGAAGCTTTCTTT	CASSSQRGHLNTEAFF